The next 27 T cell receptor beta chains were all read from a single sample in a study of blood T cell repertoires in COVID-19. The table came from immunoSEQ multiplex PCR; TCRdb's copy has only in-frame clones and leaves some out. Among approximately 69,000 clones listed, 75% to 85% were seen once. The source material was peripheral blood. The origin of the receptors is a woman between 65 and 79 years old with acute or convalescent COVID-19.

This chain connects TRBV11-2 to TRBJ2-5; D remains unclear. V shed 5 bases and J shed 5 bases, with 12 bases lying between them. The CDR3 spans 13 residues. CDR1 and CDR2 from the germline V gene are SGHAT and FQNNGV. This CDR3 is CASSPTREETQYF. CDR3 nucleotides: TGTGCCAGCAGCCCAACGAGAGAGGAGACCCAGTACTTC.

On this clone: Distinct nucleotide sequences in the sample also encode this CDR3. CDR3 sequence: CASSSGTLLQETQYF. CDR3 nucleotides: TGTGCCAGCAGCAGCGGGACACTCTTACAAGAGACCCAGTACTTC. V and J are TRBV3-1 (or the pseudogene TRBV3-2) and TRBJ2-5; D is perhaps TRBD2 (7 bases). Germline assignment: CDR1 LGHDT and CDR2 YNNKEL (reference sequence). This CDR3 is built from 15 residues. Trimming took off 5 bases at V and 2 bases at J, with 15 bases between the two ends.

The chain couples TRBV28 to TRBJ2-1; tentatively, D is TRBD1 (5 bases). The CDR3 has 15 residues. V was trimmed by 8 bases and J by 2 bases, leaving 16 bases between them. Germline values: CDR1 MDHEN, CDR2 SYDVKM. For the CDR3, the DNA is TGTGCCAGCGCCAGGGTTGCTGGTCCCTACAATGAGCAGTTCTTC. This sequence encodes CASARVAGPYNEQFF.

CDR3 protein: CASSLAVGGSGELFF. CDR3 coding DNA: TGTGCCAGCAGCTTAGCGGTCGGGGGGAGCGGGGAGCTGTTTTTT. The chain carries TRBV7-6 and TRBJ2-2; 7 nucleotides match TRBD2. CDR3 length: 15 amino acids. The germline CDR1 and CDR2 sequences are SGHVS and FNYEAQ. V shed 0 bases and J 7 bases; nucleotides not matched to a gene: 5.

V is TRBV6-5 and J is TRBJ2-7; no firm D call. Germline CDR1 reads MNHEY; CDR2 reads SVGAGI. V lost 0 bases to trimming and J lost 0 bases, with 6 bases between them. The CDR3 is made up of 14 amino acids. The CDR3 is CASSYSTVSYEQYF. The CDR3 DNA reads as TGTGCCAGCAGTTACTCAACTGTCTCCTACGAGCAGTACTTC.

V usage is TRBV1 and J usage is TRBJ1-4. TRBV1 is deemed a pseudogene. This CDR3 comprises 17 residues. The CDR3 is CTSSKREKIATNEKLFF. As DNA, the CDR3 is TGCACCAGCAGCAAAAGAGAGAAGATTGCAACTAATGAAAAACTGTTTTTT.

The chain has TRBV5-1 and TRBJ2-3; D is possibly TRBD2 (6 bases). The germline V gene encodes CDR1 SGHRS and CDR2 YFSETQ. This CDR3 is 15 amino acids long. V was shortened by 4 bases and J by 3 bases, with 15 bases between the two germline ends. The CDR3 DNA is TGCGCCAGCAGCCCCCGGGCCGCGGGGACAGATACGCAGTATTTT. Protein product: CASSPRAAGTDTQYF.

CDR3 in amino acids: CASSSRTVSNQPQHF. CDR3 sequence (DNA): TGTGCCAGCAGTTCGAGGACAGTTAGCAATCAGCCCCAGCATTTT. V is TRBV28 and J is TRBJ1-5; D is perhaps TRBD1 (6 bases). The CDR3 runs to 15 residues. Trimming removed 4 bases at V and 0 bases at J, with 10 bases between. In germline, CDR1 is MDHEN, CDR2 SYDVKM.

J is TRBJ2-2 and V is TRBV18, with 7 bases aligning to TRBD2. Germline CDR1 is KGHSH and CDR2 is LQKENI. With V trimmed by 3 bases and J by 4 bases, 5 bases remained unmatched. CDR3 length equals 15 residues. The CDR3 protein is CASSPSLAVTGELFF. The CDR3 region has the DNA TGTGCCAGCTCACCGTCCCTAGCGGTCACCGGGGAGCTGTTTTTT.

The table lists this clone with a count of one. The chain uses TRBV11-3 and TRBJ2-2; TRBD2 aligns across 11 bases. CDR3 size: 18 residues. The germline CDR1 and CDR2 sequences are SGHNT and YENEEA. With V trimmed by 5 bases and J by 1 base, 9 bases remained unmatched. The CDR3 DNA follows: TGTGCCAGCAGCCCTATAGCGGGGGGGCCAATGAACACCGGGGAGCTGTTTTTT. It is translated as CASSPIAGGPMNTGELFF. Using reference TRBV11-3 and TRBJ2-2 for the parts outside the CDR3, the full variable domain is EAGVVQSPRYKIIEKKQPVAFWCNPISGHNTLYWYLQNLGQGPELLIRYENEEAVDDSQLPKDRFSAERLKGVDSTLKIQPAELGDSAVYLCASSPIAGGPMNTGELFFGEGSRLTVL.

The rearrangement links TRBV6-5 to TRBJ2-1; weak D call: TRBD2 (6 bases). V lost 6 bases, J lost 9 bases, and 18 bases lay in between. The CDR3 is 14 amino acids. CDR1 is MNHEY and CDR2 is SVGAGI in the germline V gene. This CDR3 reads CASRPGLSRREQFF. DNA of the CDR3: TGTGCCAGCAGGCCGGGACTTTCCAGGCGTGAGCAGTTCTTC.

CDR3 amino acids: CSGGQADNEQFF. The CDR3 bases are TGCAGCGGAGGACAGGCCGACAATGAGCAGTTCTTC. V and J are TRBV29-1 and TRBJ2-1; 7 bases are shared with TRBD1. Germline CDR1 reads SQVTM; CDR2 reads ANQGSEA. V lost 7 bases to trimming and J lost 5 bases; unmatched junction nucleotides: 5. This CDR3 spans 12 amino acids.

The chain links TRBV2 to TRBJ1-3; weak D call: TRBD1 (5 bases). Trimming removed 7 bases from V and 4 bases from J, with 17 bases in between. The CDR3 extends over 15 amino acids. Germline assignment: CDR1 SNHLY and CDR2 FYNNEI. The CDR3 sequence is CASTRLGATGNTIYF. CDR3 DNA sequence: TGTGCCAGCACCCGACTAGGGGCGACGGGAAACACCATATATTTT.

V gene TRBV29-1 combines with J gene TRBJ1-1; the match to TRBD1 covers 10 bases. Unmatched junction bases numbered 9, after V lost 0 bases and J lost 5 bases. This CDR3 contains 16 residues. Germline-derived CDR1 and CDR2 are SQVTM and ANQGSEA. The CDR3 DNA follows: TGCAGCGTTGAAGAGGGGAGGGACAGGGGAGGGACTGAAGCTTTCTTT. Amino acid sequence: CSVEEGRDRGGTEAFF.

The V and J genes are TRBV29-1 and TRBJ2-3, with D tentatively TRBD2 (5 bases). V was pared by 7 bases and J by 5 bases, with 16 bases between. The CDR3 covers 13 residues. Per germline, CDR1 SQVTM and CDR2 ANQGSEA. CDR3 sequence: CSGRTPAGDTQYF. DNA of the CDR3: TGCAGCGGAAGGACTCCCGCGGGAGATACGCAGTATTTT.

This clone came up once. This chain joins TRBV28 and TRBJ2-1; TRBD1 matches at 8 bases. The germline V gene encodes CDR1 MDHEN and CDR2 SYDVKM. V lost 4 bases and J lost 2; bases outside the gene matches: 7. CDR3 size: 16 residues. CDR3 residues: CASSSLGQGPYNEQFF. CDR3 DNA: TGTGCCAGCAGTTCCCTCGGACAGGGCCCCTACAATGAGCAGTTCTTC.

The gene calls are TRBV5-1 and TRBJ1-2; no definite D call. The CDR3 sequence is 17 residues long. The germline CDR1 and CDR2 sequences are SGHRS and YFSETQ. Trimming left V 6 bases short and J 7 bases short, with 28 bases between. The CDR3 here is CASTFNGIGTGSGGYTF. Here the CDR3 DNA reads TGCGCCAGCACCTTTAATGGCATAGGAACCGGATCGGGTGGCTACACCTTC.

The chain has TRBV9 and TRBJ1-1; D remains ambiguous. With 0 bases removed from V and 7 bases from J, the gap between germline ends came to 16 bases. Germline loops: CDR1 SGDLS, CDR2 YYNGEE. There are 15 residues in the CDR3. The CDR3 DNA reads TGTGCCAGCAGCGTAGGGGGAGGAGGGTTGGGTGAAGCTTTCTTT. Protein: CASSVGGGGLGEAFF.

The chain joins TRBV28 to TRBJ1-6; D not resolved. The ends were cut back, 6 bases at V and 8 bases at J, with 14 bases in the middle. Germline CDR1 is MDHEN and CDR2 is SYDVKM. CDR3 size: 14 residues. The CDR3 DNA reads TGTGCCAGCAGACCAGACATAGTCTATTCACCCCTCCACTTT. This gives the protein CASRPDIVYSPLHF.

The chain combines TRBV6-5 with TRBJ2-7, with D perhaps TRBD1 (5 bases). The CDR3 covers 13 residues. With 7 bases removed from V and 0 bases from J, the gap between germline ends came to 10 bases. Germline values: CDR1 MNHEY, CDR2 SVGAGI. The CDR3 bases are TGTGCCAGCATCTACAGGAGCTCCTACGAGCAGTACTTC. Its protein product is CASIYRSSYEQYF.

V is TRBV4-2 and J is TRBJ2-3, with 9 bases identical to TRBD2. This CDR3 contains 19 residues. Germline lookup yields CDR1 LGHNA and CDR2 YNFKEQ. Trimming removed 4 bases from V and 5 bases from J; junction bases left unmatched: 19. This chain's CDR3 is CASSPNSISRLAARDTQYF. DNA of the CDR3: TGTGCCAGCAGCCCTAACTCGATTTCGAGACTAGCGGCTCGAGATACGCAGTATTTT.

The V call is TRBV19, the J call TRBJ1-2, with D possibly TRBD1 on 6 matching bases. CDR3 length: 14 amino acids. Trimming cost V 10 bases and J 0 bases, with 15 bases left between them. Germline lookup yields CDR1 LNHDA and CDR2 SQIVND (reference sequence). Here the CDR3 reads CATKGTTANYGYTF. The DNA of the CDR3 is TGTGCCACCAAAGGGACAACCGCTAACTATGGCTACACCTTC.

This chain connects TRBV11-2 to TRBJ1-6; D is unclear. Trimming left V 5 bases short and J 0 bases short, with 8 bases between. The CDR3 sequence is 15 residues long. Germline lookup yields CDR1 SGHAT and CDR2 FQNNGV. In DNA form, the CDR3 reads TGTGCCAGCAGCCCCGGGTTCTCCTATAATTCACCCCTCCACTTT. Translation gives CASSPGFSYNSPLHF. Combining the CDR3 with reference TRBV11-2 and TRBJ1-6 gives the whole variable domain EAGVAQSPRYKIIEKRQSVAFWCNPISGHATLYWYQQILGQGPKLLIQFQNNGVVDDSQLPKDRFSAERLKGVDSTLKIQPAKLEDSAVYLCASSPGFSYNSPLHFGNGTRLTVT.

The chain has TRBV6-5 and TRBJ1-5; D is perhaps TRBD1 (6 bases). Per the germline V gene, CDR1 is MNHEY and CDR2 is SVGAGI. The CDR3 consists of 14 residues. Trimming left V 4 bases short and J 3 bases short, with 10 bases between. The chain's CDR3 is CASSWTAYNQPQHF. The CDR3 coding sequence is TGTGCCAGCAGTTGGACAGCCTACAATCAGCCCCAGCATTTT.

V gene TRBV16 combines with J gene TRBJ1-2; 7 bases fit TRBD1. Looked up from germline, CDR1 is KGHSY and CDR2 is FQNENV. After removal of 2 bases from V and 3 bases from J, the junction contained 0 bases not matched to a gene. The CDR3 is 13 residues long. CDR3 amino acids: CASSQDRDYGYTF. The CDR3 DNA is TGTGCCAGCAGCCAAGACAGGGACTATGGCTACACCTTC.

V gene TRBV29-1 combines with J gene TRBJ2-7; the match to TRBD2 covers 7 bases. Germline V lookup: CDR1 SQVTM, CDR2 ANQGSEA. The trim removed 4 bases at V and 0 bases at J, leaving 6 bases unmatched. This CDR3 region has 14 residues. The CDR3, as DNA: TGCAGCGTTGTTTGGCTAGCGGACTCCTACGAGCAGTACTTC. It translates to CSVVWLADSYEQYF.

This clone was counted only a few times. The V and J genes are TRBV18 and TRBJ2-7, with TRBD2 matching over 14 bases. The CDR3 is made up of 15 amino acids. Germline trimming cut 6 bases from V and 2 bases from J; bases unmatched to any gene: 3. Germline V gene lookup returns CDR1 KGHSH and CDR2 LQKENI. The CDR3 loop reads CASSGLAGVTYEQYF. CDR3 coding DNA: TGTGCCAGCTCGGGACTAGCGGGAGTTACCTACGAGCAGTACTTC.